This entry lists 26 T cell receptor beta chains sequenced from one sample in a study of blood T cell repertoires in COVID-19. Profiling relied on immunoSEQ multiplex PCR, and the TCRdb table lists in-frame clones only, not all of them. The sample carries over 100,000 clones, about nine tenths recorded once. Sequencing was carried out using peripheral blood. These receptors were collected from a woman in her forties or fifties with COVID-19, enrolled during active disease.

The genes are TRBV6-5 and TRBJ1-4, with 12 bases lining up with TRBD1. Germline-derived CDR1 and CDR2 are MNHEY and SVGAGI. V lost 5 bases to trimming and J lost 8 bases; unmatched junction nucleotides: 6. The CDR3 totals 15 residues. The CDR3, as DNA: TGTGCCAGCAGTACCGGGACAGGGGGCGCGGAAAAACTGTTTTTT. Its protein is CASSTGTGGAEKLFF.

The chain couples TRBV5-1 to TRBJ1-1; a weak D match, TRBD1 (5 bases). Per germline, CDR1 SGHRS and CDR2 YFSETQ. The CDR3 covers 14 residues. Trimming took off 0 bases at V and 4 bases at J, with 10 bases between the two ends. CDR3 loop: CASSLGSRGTEAFF. The CDR3 nucleotides read TGCGCCAGCAGCTTGGGGTCAAGGGGCACTGAAGCTTTCTTT.

The chain recombines TRBV19 with TRBJ2-3; D perhaps matches TRBD1 (5 bases). The CDR3 consists of 12 residues. CDR1 LNHDA and CDR2 SQIVND come from the germline V gene (reference sequence). V gave up 5 bases and J gave up 4 bases, with 7 bases separating them. The CDR3 here is CASSFRADTQYF. The CDR3 nucleotides read TGTGCCAGTAGTTTCAGGGCAGATACGCAGTATTTT. Supplemented by reference TRBV19 and TRBJ2-3, the full variable domain reads DGGITQSPKYLFRKEGQNVTLSCEQNLNHDAMYWYRQDPGQGLRLIYYSQIVNDFQKGDIAEGYSVSREKKESFPLTVTSAQKNPTAFYLCASSFRADTQYFGPGTRLTVL.

The rearrangement uses TRBV5-5 and TRBJ2-3, with 11 bases matching TRBD2. The V gene's germline CDR1 is SGHKS and CDR2 YYEKEE (reference sequence). The CDR3 spans 16 residues. With 4 bases clipped from V and 1 base from J, the junction kept 5 bases outside the gene matches. The CDR3 bases are TGTGCCAGCAGCCAAGGGACTAGCGGACGCACAGATACGCAGTATTTT. As protein: CASSQGTSGRTDTQYF.

The genes are TRBV9 and TRBJ2-5; tentative D call: TRBD2 (6 bases). Germline CDR1 SGDLS, CDR2 YYNGEE. Trimming shortened V by 0 bases and J by 2 bases, and 11 bases separated the two germline ends. The CDR3 is made up of 15 amino acids. The CDR3 protein is CASSVDEGLQETQYF. The CDR3, as DNA: TGTGCCAGCAGCGTAGATGAGGGACTTCAAGAGACCCAGTACTTC.

Here the CDR3 reads CASSSRDRGYEQYV. The CDR3 DNA reads TGTGCCAGCAGCTCCCGGGACAGGGGCTACGAGCAGTACGTC. The chain has TRBV13 and TRBJ2-7; TRBD1 aligns across 10 bases. The V segment lost 4 bases and the J segment 3 bases; nucleotides outside the gene matches: 3. CDR1 and CDR2 (germline): PRHDT, FYEKMQ (reference sequence). The CDR3 totals 14 residues.

The chain couples TRBV6-6 to TRBJ2-7, with a tentative D call TRBD2 (5 bases). Germline assignment: CDR1 MNHNY and CDR2 SVGAGI (reference sequence). V was pared by 6 bases and J by 3 bases, with 9 bases between. CDR3 length: 12 residues. CDR3 DNA sequence: TGTGCCAGCAGAGCGGACCACTACGAGCAGTACTTC. Residues: CASRADHYEQYF.

The chain recombines TRBV7-2 with TRBJ2-7; 10 bases fit TRBD2. CDR1 and CDR2 (germline): SGHTA, FQGNSA. The CDR3 has 18 residues. The V segment lost 5 bases and the J segment 0 bases; nucleotides outside the gene matches: 13. CDR3 protein: CASSPRTGSGGPSYEQYF. The CDR3 DNA sequence: TGTGCCAGCAGCCCCCGAACGGGTAGCGGGGGGCCCTCCTACGAGCAGTACTTC.

This clone has only a few counts. The chain recombines TRBV11-3 with TRBJ1-1; D is ambiguous. This CDR3 is built from 15 residues. The germline V gene has CDR1 SGHNT and CDR2 YENEEA. With 3 bases removed from V and 0 bases from J, the gap between germline ends came to 11 bases. The CDR3 reads CASSFNGAMNTEAFF. The DNA of the CDR3 is TGTGCCAGCAGCTTTAACGGAGCCATGAACACTGAAGCTTTCTTT.

This chain connects TRBV3-1 (or the pseudogene TRBV3-2) to TRBJ1-1, with 7 bases matching TRBD1. The CDR3 consists of 14 residues. Germline V CDR1 and CDR2: LGHDT, YNNKEL (reference sequence). Trimming removed 6 bases from V and 11 bases from J; junction bases left unmatched: 15. The CDR3: CASSRTGLSVRAFF. In nucleotides, the CDR3 is TGTGCCAGCAGTAGGACAGGTTTGAGCGTACGGGCTTTCTTT.

The chain combines TRBV5-1 with TRBJ2-5, with D unclear. The CDR3 runs 15 residues. The germline V gene has CDR1 SGHRS and CDR2 YFSETQ. Trimming took off 0 bases at V and 2 bases at J, with 11 bases between the two ends. The CDR3 is CASSLGLTPQETQYF. The CDR3 region has the DNA TGCGCCAGCAGCTTGGGACTCACACCTCAAGAGACCCAGTACTTC.

The chain recombines TRBV7-2 with TRBJ1-1; D is possibly TRBD1 (5 bases). V shed 6 bases and J shed 5 bases, with 16 bases lying between them. This CDR3 has 14 residues. The germline CDR1 and CDR2 sequences are SGHTA and FQGNSA. The CDR3 DNA reads TGTGCCAGCAGTCGGCGGGGCACGGGTACTGAAGCTTTCTTT. Translating it yields CASSRRGTGTEAFF.

The genes are TRBV6-6 and TRBJ1-3, with TRBD1 matching 7 bases. Germline V gives CDR1 MNHNY, CDR2 SVGAGI (reference sequence). The CDR3 is 13 amino acids. Trimming cost V 7 bases and J 7 bases; bases outside gene matches: 7. The CDR3 sequence is CASIQQGRNTIYF. As DNA, the CDR3 is TGTGCCAGCATCCAACAGGGGAGGAACACCATATATTTT.

The genes are TRBV5-1 and TRBJ2-3; TRBD1 matches 7 bases. CDR3 length equals 15 residues. V was clipped by 5 bases and J by 6 bases; unmatched bases: 12. Germline CDR1 is SGHRS and CDR2 is YFSETQ. In nucleotides, the CDR3 is TGCGCCAGCAGTTTAGACAGGGTGGTTACGGATACGCAGTATTTT. Protein sequence: CASSLDRVVTDTQYF. The complete variable domain, with remaining parts taken from reference TRBV5-1 and TRBJ2-3, reads KAGVTQTPRYLIKTRGQQVTLSCSPISGHRSVSWYQQTPGQGLQFLFEYFSETQRNKGNFPGRFSGRQFSNSRSEMNVSTLELGDSALYLCASSLDRVVTDTQYFGPGTRLTVL.

The chain carries TRBV11-3 and TRBJ2-1; D possibly corresponds to TRBD2 (7 bases). Looked up from germline, CDR1 is SGHNT and CDR2 is YENEEA. The V gene lost 3 bases and the J gene lost 8 bases, with 14 bases spanning the gap. This CDR3 spans 14 amino acids. Here the CDR3 reads CASSFGGRRDEQFF. Written as DNA, the CDR3 is TGTGCCAGCAGCTTCGGGGGGCGTCGGGATGAGCAGTTCTTC. Complete variable domain (other parts from reference TRBV11-3 and TRBJ2-1): EAGVVQSPRYKIIEKKQPVAFWCNPISGHNTLYWYLQNLGQGPELLIRYENEEAVDDSQLPKDRFSAERLKGVDSTLKIQPAELGDSAVYLCASSFGGRRDEQFFGPGTRLTVL.

The chain joins TRBV2 to TRBJ2-4; 7 nucleotides align to TRBD1. The length of the CDR3 is 15 residues. The ends lost 8 bases at V and 0 bases at J; junction bases unmatched: 7. CDR1 SNHLY and CDR2 FYNNEI come from the germline V gene. The CDR3, as DNA: TGTGCCAGCGGACTGACAGGGCTAGCCAAAAACATTCAGTACTTC. Translated: CASGLTGLAKNIQYF.

This chain connects TRBV30 to TRBJ1-5; TRBD1 is a possible D gene (6 bases). This CDR3 is 15 amino acids long. The V end was cut by 3 bases, the J end by 4 bases, with 16 bases between. The V gene's germline CDR1 is GTSNPN and CDR2 SVGIG (reference sequence). The CDR3 sequence is CAWSEGGRGNQPQHF. CDR3 bases: TGTGCCTGGAGCGAAGGGGGACGAGGTAATCAGCCCCAGCATTTT.

This clone was recorded only once. The chain is built from TRBV6-4 and TRBJ1-3; D remains ambiguous. This CDR3 spans 17 amino acids. V was trimmed by 2 bases and J by 0 bases, leaving 14 bases between them. Germline CDR1 and CDR2: MRHNA and SNTAGT. The CDR3 reads CASSDRTGLSSGNTIYF. CDR3 coding DNA: TGTGCCAGCAGTGACAGGACTGGCCTCAGCTCTGGAAACACCATATATTTT.

The rearrangement joins TRBV5-4 to TRBJ2-3, with D perhaps TRBD2 (5 bases). The CDR3 has 16 residues. The ends were cut back, 1 base at V and 5 bases at J, with 17 bases in the middle. Germline V gene sequence: CDR1 SGHNT, CDR2 YYREEE (reference sequence). Here the CDR3 reads CASSLWELRDRDTQYF. The CDR3 bases are TGTGCCAGCAGCTTGTGGGAGCTGAGAGATAGAGATACGCAGTATTTT.

The J gene is TRBJ2-5, the V gene TRBV5-6, with D maybe TRBD2 (5 bases). CDR1 is SGHDT and CDR2 is YYEEEE in the germline V gene. V shed 0 bases and J shed 5 bases, with 11 bases lying between them. The CDR3 spans 14 residues. The CDR3 sequence: CASSLVGSQETQYF. CDR3 DNA: TGTGCCAGCAGCTTGGTTGGGAGTCAGGAGACCCAGTACTTC. Filled out from reference TRBV5-6 and TRBJ2-5, the complete variable domain reads DAGVTQSPTHLIKTRGQQVTLRCSPKSGHDTVSWYQQALGQGPQFIFQYYEEEERQRGNFPDRFSGHQFPNYSSELNVNALLLGDSALYLCASSLVGSQETQYFGPGTRLLVL.

The CDR3 protein is CAAGTSGGRNTGELFF. Here the CDR3 DNA reads TGTGCCGCCGGGACTAGCGGGGGCCGGAACACCGGGGAGCTGTTTTTT. The rearrangement joins TRBV10-3 to TRBJ2-2; TRBD2 aligns across 14 bases. The CDR3 is made up of 16 amino acids. V trimming: 11 bases; J trimming: 1 base; junction bases outside the gene matches: 6. Germline V gives CDR1 ENHRY, CDR2 SYGVKD.

This clone was seen only once. The chain is built from TRBV6-5 and TRBJ1-2; D might be TRBD1 (6 bases). V lost 5 bases, J lost 2 bases, and 12 bases lay in between. Looked up from germline, CDR1 is MNHEY and CDR2 is SVGAGI. This CDR3 is 14 amino acids long. The CDR3 sequence is CASSTGQRNYGYTF. As DNA, the CDR3 is TGTGCCAGCAGTACGGGACAACGAAACTATGGCTACACCTTC.

The V call is TRBV3-1 (or the pseudogene TRBV3-2), the J call TRBJ2-2; a weak D match, TRBD1 (6 bases). The CDR3 sequence is 17 residues long. The germline V and J ends were trimmed by 0 bases and 2 bases, with 13 bases remaining between them. Germline V gene lookup returns CDR1 LGHDT and CDR2 YNNKEL (reference sequence). The CDR3 nucleotides read TGTGCCAGCAGCCAAGAGAGGGACACCCCAAACACCGGGGAGCTGTTTTTT. It encodes CASSQERDTPNTGELFF.

The V and J genes are TRBV9 and TRBJ1-6; 7 nucleotides agree with TRBD1. Germline V gene lookup returns CDR1 SGDLS and CDR2 YYNGEE. V gave up 4 bases and J gave up 6 bases; unmatched junction bases: 10. CDR3 size: 16 residues. In nucleotides, the CDR3 is TGTGCCAGCAGCCCCCGGGCAGGGGGGCCTAATTCACCCCTCCACTTT. Protein product: CASSPRAGGPNSPLHF.

This chain connects TRBV7-2 to TRBJ2-7; 10 nucleotides match TRBD2. Trimming at V came to 3 bases and at J to 5 bases, leaving 4 bases not matched to a gene. The CDR3 contains 14 residues. The germline CDR1 and CDR2 sequences are SGHTA and FQGNSA. The CDR3 DNA is TGTGCCAGCAGCTTGCAGCGGGGGGGCCACGAGCAGTACTTC. Translating gives CASSLQRGGHEQYF.

This clone was counted a few times. The rearrangement uses TRBV20-1 and TRBJ1-5; D remains unclear. CDR3 length: 13 residues. Germline values: CDR1 DFQATT, CDR2 SNEGSKA (reference sequence). Trimming shortened V by 3 bases and J by 8 bases, and 14 bases separated the two germline ends. CDR3 nucleotide sequence: TGCAGTGCTAGTTATGGCGGAGATAAGCCCCAGCATTTT. Translating gives CSASYGGDKPQHF.